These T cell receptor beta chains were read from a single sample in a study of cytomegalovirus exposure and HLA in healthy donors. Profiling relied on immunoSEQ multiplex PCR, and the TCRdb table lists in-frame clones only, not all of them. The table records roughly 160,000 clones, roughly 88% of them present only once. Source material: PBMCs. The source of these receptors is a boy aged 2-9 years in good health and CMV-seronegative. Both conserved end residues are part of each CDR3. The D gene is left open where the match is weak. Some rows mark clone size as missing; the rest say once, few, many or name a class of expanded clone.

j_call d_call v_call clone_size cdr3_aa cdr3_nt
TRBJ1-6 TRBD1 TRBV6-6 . CASSYGSGGNSPLHF TGTGCCAGCAGTTATGGTTCAGGGGGTAATTCACCCCTCCACTTT
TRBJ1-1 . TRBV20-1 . CSASPGTEAFF TGCAGTGCTAGCCCAGGTACTGAAGCTTTCTTT
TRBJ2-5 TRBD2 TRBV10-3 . CAIKGASGQETQYF TGTGCCATCAAAGGGGCTAGCGGGCAAGAGACCCAGTACTTC
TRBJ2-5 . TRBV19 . CASSMTAQETQYF TGTGCCAGTAGTATGACAGCCCAAGAGACCCAGTACTTC
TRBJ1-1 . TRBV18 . CASSLRGGWNTEAFF TGTGCCAGCTCACTCCGTGGGGGCTGGAACACTGAAGCTTTCTTT
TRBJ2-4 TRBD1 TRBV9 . CASSLGTGATLAKNIQYF TGTGCCAGCAGCCTTGGGACAGGGGCAACTCTAGCCAAAAACATTCAGTACTTC
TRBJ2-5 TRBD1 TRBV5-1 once CASSLVGTGASKETQYF TGCGCCAGCAGCTTAGTTGGTACAGGGGCGTCGAAAGAGACCCAGTACTTC
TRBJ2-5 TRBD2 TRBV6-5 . CASRERGSETQYF TGTGCCAGCAGGGAGCGGGGGTCAGAGACCCAGTACTTC
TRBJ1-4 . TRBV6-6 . CASSEGEKLFF TGTGCCAGCAGCGAGGGAGAAAAACTGTTTTTT
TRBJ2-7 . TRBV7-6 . CASSSVPYEQYF TGTGCCAGCAGCTCAGTTCCCTACGAGCAGTACTTC
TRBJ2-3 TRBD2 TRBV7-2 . CASSSTGLAGRTQYF TGTGCCAGCAGCTCGACCGGACTAGCGGGTCGTACGCAGTATTTT
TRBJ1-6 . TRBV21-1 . CASTSGGSYNSPLHF TGTGCCAGCACCTCGGGGGGGTCCTATAATTCACCCCTCCACTTT
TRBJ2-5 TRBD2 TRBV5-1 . CASSLSIRSGRGLQETQYF TGCGCCAGCAGCTTGAGTATTCGTAGCGGGCGAGGATTACAAGAGACCCAGTACTTC
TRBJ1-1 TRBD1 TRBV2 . CASRYDRGGTEAFF TGTGCCAGCAGGTACGACAGGGGAGGCACTGAAGCTTTCTTT
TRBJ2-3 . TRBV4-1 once CASSQLALSTDTQYF TGCGCCAGCAGCCAACTAGCGCTTAGCACAGATACGCAGTATTTT
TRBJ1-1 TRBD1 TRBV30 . CAWSVGTGPGEAFF TGTGCCTGGAGTGTGGGGACAGGACCCGGAGAAGCTTTCTTT
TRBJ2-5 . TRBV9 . CASSLLNPGYCHQETQYF TGTGCCAGCAGCCTTCTTAATCCAGGGTACTGTCATCAAGAGACCCAGTACTTC
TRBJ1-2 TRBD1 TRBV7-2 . CASSLEWGTGRVGGYTF TGTGCCAGCAGCTTAGAGTGGGGGACAGGGAGGGTCGGGGGCTACACCTTC
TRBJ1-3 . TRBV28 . CASSPLGRGSGNTIYF TGTGCCAGCAGTCCTCTCGGCCGAGGAAGCGGAAACACCATATATTTT
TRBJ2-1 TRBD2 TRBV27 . CASSLSTSPSGSWVEQFF TGTGCCAGCAGTTTATCGACTTCGCCTAGCGGGAGCTGGGTTGAGCAGTTCTTC
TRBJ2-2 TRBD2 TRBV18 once CASSPPPSGGPAGELFF TGTGCCAGCTCACCACCTCCTAGCGGGGGCCCCGCCGGGGAGCTGTTTTTT
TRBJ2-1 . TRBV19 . CASSLGTYNEQFF TGTGCCAGTAGTCTCGGTACCTACAATGAGCAGTTCTTC
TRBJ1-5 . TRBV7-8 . CASSYRALDQPQHF TGTGCCAGCAGCTACAGGGCGTTGGACCAGCCCCAGCATTTT
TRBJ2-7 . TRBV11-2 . CASSLVSNLYEQYF TGTGCCAGCAGCTTAGTTTCTAACTTATACGAGCAGTACTTC
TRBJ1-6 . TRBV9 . CASSVVDSPSPLHF TGTGCCAGCAGCGTAGTGGACAGCCCCTCGCCCCTCCACTTT
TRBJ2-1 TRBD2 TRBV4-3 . CASSQSSGTSGFF TGCGCCAGCAGCCAAAGTTCCGGGACTAGCGGATTCTTC
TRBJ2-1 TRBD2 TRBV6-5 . CASSWTSGRANEQFF TGTGCCAGCAGCTGGACTAGCGGGAGGGCCAATGAGCAGTTCTTC
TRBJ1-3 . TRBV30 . CAWSGTRASGNTIYF TGTGCCTGGAGTGGGACTAGAGCCTCTGGAAACACCATATATTTT
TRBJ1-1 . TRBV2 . CASSEGGGQAFF TGTGCCAGCAGTGAGGGAGGAGGTCAAGCTTTCTTT
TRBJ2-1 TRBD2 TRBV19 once CASSTRGLAGGNEQFF TGTGCCAGTAGTACCCGGGGACTAGCGGGAGGCAATGAGCAGTTCTTC
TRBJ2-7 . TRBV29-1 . CSASVGNSRTTPYEQYF TGCAGCGCTAGCGTGGGAAACAGTAGGACTACTCCGTACGAGCAGTACTTC
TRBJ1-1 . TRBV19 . CASSIVGHNTEAFF TGTGCCAGTAGTATAGTGGGACATAACACTGAAGCTTTCTTT
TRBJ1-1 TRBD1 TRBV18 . CASSPGTGAIVEAFF TGTGCCAGCTCACCCGGGACAGGGGCCATTGTTGAAGCTTTCTTT
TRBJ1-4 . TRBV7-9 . CASSTWEPATNEKLFF TGTGCCAGCAGCACCTGGGAGCCAGCAACTAATGAAAAACTGTTTTTT
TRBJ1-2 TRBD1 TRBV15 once CATSTSLWGQGSSGYTF TGTGCCACCAGCACCTCCTTGTGGGGACAGGGCTCTAGTGGCTACACCTTC
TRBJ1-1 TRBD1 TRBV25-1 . CASSIGQGDSNTEAFF TGTGCCAGCAGTATTGGACAGGGGGATTCTAACACTGAAGCTTTCTTT
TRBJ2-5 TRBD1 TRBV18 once CASSPRQGVVQETQYF TGTGCCAGCTCACCACGGCAGGGGGTAGTCCAAGAGACCCAGTACTTC
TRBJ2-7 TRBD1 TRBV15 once CATSREDRDSYEQYF TGTGCCACCAGCAGAGAGGACAGGGACTCCTACGAGCAGTACTTC
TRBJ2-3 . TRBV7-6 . CASSLESATDTQYF TGTGCCAGCAGCTTAGAGTCTGCGACAGATACGCAGTATTTT
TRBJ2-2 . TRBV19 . CASRDTANTGELFF TGTGCCAGTAGAGACACAGCGAACACCGGGGAGCTGTTTTTT
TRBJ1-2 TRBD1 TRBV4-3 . CASSQDHRGLTYGYTF TGCGCCAGCAGCCAAGACCACAGGGGGCTAACCTATGGCTACACCTTC
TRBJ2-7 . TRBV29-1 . CSVEDLYEQYF TGCAGCGTTGAAGATCTCTACGAGCAGTACTTC
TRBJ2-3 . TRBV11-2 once CASSLPYVGRQHTDTQYF TGTGCCAGCAGCTTACCGTACGTGGGCAGACAACACACAGATACGCAGTATTTT
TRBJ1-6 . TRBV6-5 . CASSRSTYNSPLHF TGTGCCAGCAGTCGCTCCACTTATAATTCACCCCTCCACTTT
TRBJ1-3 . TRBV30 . CAWGQPSPGNTIYF TGTGCCTGGGGACAGCCAAGCCCTGGAAACACCATATATTTT
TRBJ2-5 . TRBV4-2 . CASSHLEGGTETQYF TGTGCCAGCAGCCACCTCGAGGGCGGGACGGAGACCCAGTACTTC